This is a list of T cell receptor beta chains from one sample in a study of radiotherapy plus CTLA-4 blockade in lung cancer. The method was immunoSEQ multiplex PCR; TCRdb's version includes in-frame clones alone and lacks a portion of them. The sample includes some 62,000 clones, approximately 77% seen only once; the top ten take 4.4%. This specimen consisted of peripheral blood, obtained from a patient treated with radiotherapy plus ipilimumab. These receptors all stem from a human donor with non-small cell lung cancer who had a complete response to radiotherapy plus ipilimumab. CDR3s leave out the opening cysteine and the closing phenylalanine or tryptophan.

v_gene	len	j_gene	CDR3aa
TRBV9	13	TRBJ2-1	ASSPRAGGGNEQF
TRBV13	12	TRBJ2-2	ASSFGGRGGELF
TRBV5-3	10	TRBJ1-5	ARSWKNQPQH
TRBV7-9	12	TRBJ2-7	ASSAARGSYEQY
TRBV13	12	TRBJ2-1	ASSGRRLVNEQF
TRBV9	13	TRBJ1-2	ASSVGWAGNYGYT
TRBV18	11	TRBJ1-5	ASSPAGNQPQH
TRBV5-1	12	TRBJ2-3	ASSGGLEADTQY
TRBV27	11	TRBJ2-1	ASSAAAGGEQF
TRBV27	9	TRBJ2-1	ASSRGGREF
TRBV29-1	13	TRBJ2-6	SAGTLTSGANVLT
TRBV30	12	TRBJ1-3	AWSEFDTGNTIY
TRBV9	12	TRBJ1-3	ASSVGHSGNTIY
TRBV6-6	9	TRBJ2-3	ASSYSREQY
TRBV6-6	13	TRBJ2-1	ASSYSASGINEQF
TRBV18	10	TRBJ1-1	ASSPRDDEAF
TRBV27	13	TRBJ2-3	ASRGLAGGTDTQY
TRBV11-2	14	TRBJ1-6	ASSTRTGTYNSPLH
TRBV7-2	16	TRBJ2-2	ASSLVRGGQGKDGELF
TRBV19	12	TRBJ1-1	ASSMKQVNTEAF
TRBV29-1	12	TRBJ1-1	SAKGGTGNTEAF
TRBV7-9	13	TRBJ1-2	ASSFPTRGNYGYT
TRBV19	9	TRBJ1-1	ASSSSTEAF
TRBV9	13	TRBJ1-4	ASSPRGDANEKLF
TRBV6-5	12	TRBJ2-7	ASNSPGQLMEQY
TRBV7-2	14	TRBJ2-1	ASSLGTVRTYNEQF
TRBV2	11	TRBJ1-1	ASMGQGNTEAF
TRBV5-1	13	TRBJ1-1	ASSLVGGGNTEAF
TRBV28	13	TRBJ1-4	ASSTSQDANEKLF
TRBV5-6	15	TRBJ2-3	ASSFSPGLRRLDTQY
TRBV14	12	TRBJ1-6	ASSQQGRNSPLH
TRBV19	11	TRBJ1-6	ATSYRGNSPLH
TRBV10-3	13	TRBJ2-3	AISEFSSGRGTQY
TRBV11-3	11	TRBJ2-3	ASSLHNTDSQY
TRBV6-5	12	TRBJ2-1	ASSYPGGDNEQF
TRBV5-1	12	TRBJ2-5	ASSLAQGQETQY
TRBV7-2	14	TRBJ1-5	ASSLAGGQGNQPQH
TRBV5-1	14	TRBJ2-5	ASSLDFGTAQETQY
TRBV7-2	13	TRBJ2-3	ASSFGLAGTDTQY
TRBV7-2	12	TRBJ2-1	ASSLVVTSNEQF
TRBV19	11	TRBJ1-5	ASSIMGLQPQH
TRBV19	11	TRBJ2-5	ASSPTGHKAQY
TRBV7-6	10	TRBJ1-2	ASSRTGGGYT
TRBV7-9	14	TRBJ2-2	ASSIYPTLNTGELF
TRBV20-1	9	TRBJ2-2	SAEDSEELF
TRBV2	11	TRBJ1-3	ASRQVGQNTIY
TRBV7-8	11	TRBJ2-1	ASSLTGNNEQF
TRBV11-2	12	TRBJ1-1	ASSLATGMAEAF
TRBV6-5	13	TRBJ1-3	ASTAGVAGGRTIY
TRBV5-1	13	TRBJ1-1	ASSSTGSLNTEAF
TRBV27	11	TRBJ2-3	ASRGLGTDTQY
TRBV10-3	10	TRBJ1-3	AISESENTIY